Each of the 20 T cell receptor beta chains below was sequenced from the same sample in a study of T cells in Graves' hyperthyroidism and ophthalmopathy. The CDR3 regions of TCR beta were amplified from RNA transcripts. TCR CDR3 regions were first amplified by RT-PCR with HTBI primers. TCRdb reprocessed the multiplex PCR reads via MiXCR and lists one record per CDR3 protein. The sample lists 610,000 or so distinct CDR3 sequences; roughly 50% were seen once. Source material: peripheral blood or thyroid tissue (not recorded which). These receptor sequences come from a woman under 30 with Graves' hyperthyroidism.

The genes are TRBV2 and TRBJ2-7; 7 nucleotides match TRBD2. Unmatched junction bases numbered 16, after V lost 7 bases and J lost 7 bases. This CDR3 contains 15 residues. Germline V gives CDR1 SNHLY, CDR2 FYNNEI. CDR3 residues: CASTERDYPYNEQYF. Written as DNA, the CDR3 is TGTGCCAGCACCGAAAGGGACTATCCGTACAATGAGCAGTACTTC.

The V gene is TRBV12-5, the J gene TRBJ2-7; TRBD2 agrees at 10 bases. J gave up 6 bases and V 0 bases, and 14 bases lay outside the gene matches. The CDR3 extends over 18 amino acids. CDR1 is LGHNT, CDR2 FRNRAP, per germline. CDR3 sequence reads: CASGLVRGTSGTRGEQYF. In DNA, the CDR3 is TGTGCTAGTGGTTTGGTACGCGGAACTAGCGGGACCCGGGGCGAGCAGTACTTC.

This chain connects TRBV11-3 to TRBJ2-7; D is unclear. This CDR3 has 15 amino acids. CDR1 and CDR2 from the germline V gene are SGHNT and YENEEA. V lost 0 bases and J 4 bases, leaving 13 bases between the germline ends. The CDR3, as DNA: TGTGCCAGCAGCTTAGATAGTCTTGAATTATACGAGCAGTACTTC. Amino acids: CASSLDSLELYEQYF.

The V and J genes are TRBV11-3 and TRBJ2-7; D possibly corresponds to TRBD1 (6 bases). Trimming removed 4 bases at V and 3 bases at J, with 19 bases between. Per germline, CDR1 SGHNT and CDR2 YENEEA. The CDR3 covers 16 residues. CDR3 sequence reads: CASSSPSTGPRYEQYF. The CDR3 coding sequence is TGTGCCAGCAGCTCCCCCTCAACAGGGCCACGCTACGAGCAGTACTTC.

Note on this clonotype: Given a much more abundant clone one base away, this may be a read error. CDR3 region: CASSQYGGRIEAFF. In nucleotides, the CDR3 is TGTGCCAGCAGCCAATACGGGGGGCGCATTGAAGCTTTCTTT. This chain links TRBV4-1 with TRBJ1-1; D possibly corresponds to TRBD1 (6 bases). CDR1 and CDR2 (germline): MGHRA, YSYEKL. The CDR3 sequence is 14 residues long.

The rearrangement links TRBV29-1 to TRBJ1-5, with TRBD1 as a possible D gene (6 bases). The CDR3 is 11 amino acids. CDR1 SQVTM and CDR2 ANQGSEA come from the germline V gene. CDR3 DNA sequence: TGCAGTTTGGACAGAAGTCAGCCCCAGCATTTT. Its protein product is CSLDRSQPQHF.

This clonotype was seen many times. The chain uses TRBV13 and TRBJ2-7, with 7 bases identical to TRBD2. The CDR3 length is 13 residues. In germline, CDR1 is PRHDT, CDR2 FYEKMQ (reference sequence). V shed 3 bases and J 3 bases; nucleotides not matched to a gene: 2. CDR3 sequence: CASSLREYYEQYF. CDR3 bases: TGTGCCAGCAGCTTGCGGGAGTACTACGAGCAGTACTTC.

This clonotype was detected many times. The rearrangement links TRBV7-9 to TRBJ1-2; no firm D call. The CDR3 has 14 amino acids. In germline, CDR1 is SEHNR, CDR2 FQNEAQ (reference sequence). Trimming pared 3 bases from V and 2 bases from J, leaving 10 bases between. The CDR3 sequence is CASSFGPANYGYTF. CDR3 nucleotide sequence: TGTGCCAGCAGCTTTGGTCCGGCGAACTATGGCTACACCTTC. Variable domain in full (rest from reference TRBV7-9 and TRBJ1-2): DTGVSQNPRHKITKRGQNVTFRCDPISEHNRLYWYRQTLGQGPEFLTYFQNEAQLEKSRLLSDRFSAERPKGSFSTLEIQRTEQGDSAMYLCASSFGPANYGYTFGSGTRLTVV.

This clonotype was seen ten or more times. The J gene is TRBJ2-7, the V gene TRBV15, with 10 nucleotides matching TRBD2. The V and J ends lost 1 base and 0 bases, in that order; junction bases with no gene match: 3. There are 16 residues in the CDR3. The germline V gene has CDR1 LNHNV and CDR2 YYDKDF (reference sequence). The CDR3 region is CATSRGGLADSYEQYF. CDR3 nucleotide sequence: TGTGCCACCAGCAGAGGTGGACTAGCGGACTCCTACGAGCAGTACTTC.

CDR3 bases: TGTGCCAGCAGCCCGTCGACAGGGAACACCATATATTTT. Its translation: CASSPSTGNTIYF. This rearrangement joins TRBV7-2 to TRBJ1-3, with 7 nucleotides matching TRBD1. The CDR3 contains 13 residues. V shed 5 bases and J 7 bases; nucleotides not matched to a gene: 5. CDR1 and CDR2 (germline): SGHTA, FQGNSA.

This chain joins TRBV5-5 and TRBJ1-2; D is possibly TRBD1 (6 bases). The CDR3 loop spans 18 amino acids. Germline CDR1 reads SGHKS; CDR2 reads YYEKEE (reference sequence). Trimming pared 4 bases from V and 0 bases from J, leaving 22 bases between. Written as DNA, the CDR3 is TGTGCCAGCAGCCCTGGCCGGACAGCACTGCAAGCTAACTATGGCTACACCTTC. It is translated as CASSPGRTALQANYGYTF.

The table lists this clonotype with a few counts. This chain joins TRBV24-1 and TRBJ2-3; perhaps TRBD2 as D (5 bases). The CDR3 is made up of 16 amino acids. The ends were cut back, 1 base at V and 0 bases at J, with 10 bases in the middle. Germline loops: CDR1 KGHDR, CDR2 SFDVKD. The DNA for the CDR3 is TGTGCCACCAGTGATTTCGCAGCGGCTAGCACAGATACGCAGTATTTT. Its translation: CATSDFAAASTDTQYF.

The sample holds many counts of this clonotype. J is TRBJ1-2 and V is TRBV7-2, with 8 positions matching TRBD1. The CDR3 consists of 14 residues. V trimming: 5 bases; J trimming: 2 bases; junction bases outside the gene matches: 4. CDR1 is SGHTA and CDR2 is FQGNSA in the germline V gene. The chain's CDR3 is CASSIRQGNYGYTF. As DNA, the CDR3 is TGTGCCAGCAGCATCCGACAGGGGAACTATGGCTACACCTTC.

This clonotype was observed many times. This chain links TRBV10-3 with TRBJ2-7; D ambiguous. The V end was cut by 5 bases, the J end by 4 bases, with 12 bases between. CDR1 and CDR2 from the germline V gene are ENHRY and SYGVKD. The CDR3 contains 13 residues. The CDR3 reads CAISPFVVYEQYF. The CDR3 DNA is TGTGCCATCAGTCCGTTTGTGGTTTACGAGCAGTACTTC.

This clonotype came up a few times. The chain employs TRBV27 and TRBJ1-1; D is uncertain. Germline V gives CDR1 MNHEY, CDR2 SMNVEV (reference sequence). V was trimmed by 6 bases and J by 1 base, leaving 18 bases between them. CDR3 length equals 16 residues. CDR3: CASRREGGVGNTEAFF. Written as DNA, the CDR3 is TGTGCCAGCAGGCGGGAGGGTGGTGTGGGGAACACTGAAGCTTTCTTT.

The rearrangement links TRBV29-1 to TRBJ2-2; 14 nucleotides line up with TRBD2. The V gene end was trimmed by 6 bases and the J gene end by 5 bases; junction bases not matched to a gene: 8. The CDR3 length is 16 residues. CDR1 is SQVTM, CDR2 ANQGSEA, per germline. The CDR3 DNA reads TGCAGCGTCCAACCGGGACTAGCGGGAGTAACCGGGGAGCTGTTTTTT. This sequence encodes CSVQPGLAGVTGELFF.

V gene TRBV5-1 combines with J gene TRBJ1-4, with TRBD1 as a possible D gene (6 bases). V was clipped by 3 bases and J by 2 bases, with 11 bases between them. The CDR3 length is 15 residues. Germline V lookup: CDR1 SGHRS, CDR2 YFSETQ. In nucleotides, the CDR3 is TGCGCCAGCAGCTGGGGGGCAGGGACTAATGAAAAACTGTTTTTT. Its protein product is CASSWGAGTNEKLFF.

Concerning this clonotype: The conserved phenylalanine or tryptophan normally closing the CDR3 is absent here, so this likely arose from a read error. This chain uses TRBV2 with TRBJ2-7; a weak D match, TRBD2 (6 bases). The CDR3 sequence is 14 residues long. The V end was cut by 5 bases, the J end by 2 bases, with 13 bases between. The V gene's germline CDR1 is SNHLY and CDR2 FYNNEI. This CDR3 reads CASSFRETTYEQYL. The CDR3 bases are TGTGCCAGCAGTTTTCGGGAGACAACCTACGAGCAGTACCTC.

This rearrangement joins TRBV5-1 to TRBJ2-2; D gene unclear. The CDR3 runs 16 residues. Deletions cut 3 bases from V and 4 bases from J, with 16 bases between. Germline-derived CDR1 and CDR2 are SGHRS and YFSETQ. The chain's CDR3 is CASSSPITLGTGELFF. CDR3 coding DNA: TGCGCCAGCAGCTCACCCATTACACTCGGCACCGGGGAGCTGTTTTTT.

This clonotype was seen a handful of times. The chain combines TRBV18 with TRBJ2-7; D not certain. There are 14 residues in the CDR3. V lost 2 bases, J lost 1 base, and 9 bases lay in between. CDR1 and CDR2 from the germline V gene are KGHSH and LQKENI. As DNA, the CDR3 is TGTGCCAGCTCACCAGTAAGCCTTTCCTACGAGCAGTACTTC. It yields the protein CASSPVSLSYEQYF.